These 10 T cell receptor beta chains were sequenced from one sample in a study of TIL therapy for anti-PD-1-resistant metastatic lung cancer. This was the immunoSEQ v3 assay. Method: immunoSEQ multiplex PCR; TCRdb's copy keeps in-frame clones and lacks some. The top ten clones hold roughly 7% of a sample with tens of thousands of clones, around 63% of them seen once. Time point of the sample: pre-treatment sample, taken before nivolumab and TIL therapy. The sequencing here drew on blood, taken at baseline. These receptors all stem from a person aged 25 to 85 with non-small cell lung cancer.

The chain is built from TRBV13 and TRBJ1-3; no reliable D call. The CDR3 loop spans 13 amino acids. Germline CDR1 is PRHDT and CDR2 is FYEKMQ (reference sequence). The V gene lost 0 bases and the J gene lost 8 bases, with 8 bases spanning the gap. The CDR3 reads CASSLGLKDTIYF. Written as DNA, the CDR3 is TGTGCCAGCAGCTTAGGACTTAAGGACACCATATATTTT. Supplemented by reference TRBV13 and TRBJ1-3, the full variable domain reads AAGVIQSPRHLIKEKRETATLKCYPIPRHDTVYWYQQGPGQDPQFLISFYEKMQSDKGSIPDRFSAQQFSDYHSELNMSSLELGDSALYFCASSLGLKDTIYFGEGSWLTVV.

CDR3 residues: CASNSGGRAYEQYF. CDR3 nucleotide sequence: TGTGCCAGCAATTCGGGGGGTAGGGCCTACGAGCAGTACTTC. The V call is TRBV6-1, the J call TRBJ2-7; TRBD2 aligns across 7 bases. The CDR3 extends over 14 amino acids. CDR1 is MNHNS, CDR2 SASEGT, per germline. J was trimmed by 2 bases and V by 7 bases; bases with no gene match: 8.

The V gene is TRBV27, the J gene TRBJ2-7; D is unclear. The CDR3 runs to 12 residues. Germline CDR1 MNHEY, CDR2 SMNVEV (reference sequence). Trimming shortened V by 8 bases and J by 5 bases, and 13 bases separated the two germline ends. As DNA, the CDR3 is TGTGCCAGCGGTCGCAGCAGCCACGAGCAGTACTTC. Its protein product is CASGRSSHEQYF.

J is TRBJ2-3 and V is TRBV6-6, with 13 bases fitting TRBD2. The CDR3 sequence is 15 residues long. J lost 5 bases, V lost 6 bases, and 5 bases had no gene match. CDR1 MNHNY and CDR2 SVGAGI come from the germline V gene (reference sequence). This CDR3 reads CASSPLAGGGDTQYF. The CDR3 DNA reads TGTGCCAGCAGCCCACTAGCGGGGGGGGGAGATACGCAGTATTTT.

The chain uses TRBV11-3 and TRBJ1-2; D is uncertain. The CDR3 has 16 residues. CDR1 SGHNT and CDR2 YENEEA come from the germline V gene. The ends were cut back, 4 bases at V and 4 bases at J, with 19 bases in the middle. Written as DNA, the CDR3 is TGTGCCAGCAGCTCGTCTTACAGCGGGTCCGTCTATGGCTACACCTTC. Protein sequence: CASSSSYSGSVYGYTF.

The sample holds a few counts of this clone. This rearrangement joins TRBV29-1 to TRBJ1-1; 7 nucleotides align to TRBD1. Germline values: CDR1 SQVTM, CDR2 ANQGSEA. The CDR3 is made up of 11 amino acids. Germline trimming cut 5 bases from V and 5 bases from J; bases unmatched to any gene: 2. The CDR3 nucleotides read TGCAGCGTTTCACAGGGGACTGAAGCTTTCTTT. Translated, it gives CSVSQGTEAFF.

The V and J genes are TRBV10-3 and TRBJ1-1; perhaps TRBD1 as D (5 bases). The ends were cut back, 5 bases at V and 4 bases at J, with 17 bases in the middle. The germline CDR1 and CDR2 sequences are ENHRY and SYGVKD. This CDR3 has 15 residues. CDR3 sequence (DNA): TGTGCCATCAGTCAAACGGGGGGGTTGGTCACTGAAGCTTTCTTT. Translation gives CAISQTGGLVTEAFF.

The V and J genes are TRBV28 and TRBJ1-5; D gene ambiguous. The CDR3 has 14 amino acids. Germline V lookup: CDR1 MDHEN, CDR2 SYDVKM. Trimming took 1 base from V and 9 from J, leaving 13 bases between them. CDR3 protein: CASSLLGSGGPQHF. CDR3 in DNA: TGTGCCAGCAGTTTATTGGGCAGCGGCGGGCCCCAGCATTTT.

The genes are TRBV9 and TRBJ2-1, with D possibly matching TRBD2 (6 bases). V was pared by 7 bases and J by 5 bases, with 16 bases between. This CDR3 has 14 amino acids. CDR1 and CDR2 from the germline V gene are SGDLS and YYNGEE. CDR3 in amino acids: CASATGRSDNEQFF. The CDR3 DNA sequence: TGTGCCAGCGCCACCGGGAGATCTGACAATGAGCAGTTCTTC.

The chain has TRBV6-1 and TRBJ2-4; D gene unclear. The V end was cut by 6 bases, the J end by 4 bases, with 16 bases between. CDR3 length: 15 residues. CDR1 is MNHNS, CDR2 SASEGT, per germline. The CDR3 nucleotides read TGTGCCAGCAGAGGCCACGAGTATCGTAAAAACATTCAGTACTTC. It yields the protein CASRGHEYRKNIQYF.